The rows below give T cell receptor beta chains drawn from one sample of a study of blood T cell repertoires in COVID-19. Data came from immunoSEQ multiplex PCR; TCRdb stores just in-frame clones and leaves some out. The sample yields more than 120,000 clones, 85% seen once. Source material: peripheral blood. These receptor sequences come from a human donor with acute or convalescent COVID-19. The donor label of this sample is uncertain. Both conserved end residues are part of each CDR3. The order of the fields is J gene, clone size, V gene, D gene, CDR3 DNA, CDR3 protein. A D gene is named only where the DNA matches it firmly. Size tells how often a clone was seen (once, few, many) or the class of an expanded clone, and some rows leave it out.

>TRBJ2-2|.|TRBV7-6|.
TGTGCCAGCAGCTCGGGACACCTGAACACCGGGGAGCTGTTTTTT
CASSSGHLNTGELFF
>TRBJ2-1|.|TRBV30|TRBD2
TGTGCCTGGAGGCGACTAGCGCCCTACAATGAGCAGTTCTTC
CAWRRLAPYNEQFF
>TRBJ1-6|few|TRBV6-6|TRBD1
TGTGCCAGCAGGACAGGGGAGCGCGATAATTCACCCCTCCACTTT
CASRTGERDNSPLHF
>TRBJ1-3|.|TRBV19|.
TGTGCCAGTAGTACCTACAGAAAAGGGAGCTCTGGAAACACCATATATTTT
CASSTYRKGSSGNTIYF
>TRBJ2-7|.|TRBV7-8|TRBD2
TGTGCCAGCAGCCCCCGGGCTAGCGGGGGGGCTTACGAGCAGTACTTC
CASSPRASGGAYEQYF
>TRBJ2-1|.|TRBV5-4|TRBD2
TGTGCCAGCAGCAAGGGACTAGCGGGAGGGAGGTACAATGAGCAGTTCTTC
CASSKGLAGGRYNEQFF
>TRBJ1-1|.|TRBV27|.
TGTGCCAGCAGTTTATCTTGGCTGGGCATGAACACTGAAGCTTTCTTT
CASSLSWLGMNTEAFF
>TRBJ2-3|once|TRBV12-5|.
TGTGCTAGTGGTTTGCCCCTATTACAGGGCGGCACAGATACGCAGTATTTT
CASGLPLLQGGTDTQYF
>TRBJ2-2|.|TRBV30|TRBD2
TGTGCCTGGCGGACTAGCGGGGGGTCCGGGGAGCTGTTTTTT
CAWRTSGGSGELFF
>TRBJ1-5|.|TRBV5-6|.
TGTGCCAGCAGCTTTCGGCAGGGCAATCAGCCCCAGCATTTT
CASSFRQGNQPQHF
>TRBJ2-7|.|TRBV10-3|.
TGTGCCATCAGTAGAGCGGAGAGGGTTGGCAACGAGCAGTACTTC
CAISRAERVGNEQYF
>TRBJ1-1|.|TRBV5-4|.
TGTGCCAGCAGTAGGGGGAACACTGAAGCTTTCTTT
CASSRGNTEAFF
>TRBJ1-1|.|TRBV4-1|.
TGCGCCAGCAGCCGAATCGCGACACTGAACACTGAAGCTTTCTTT
CASSRIATLNTEAFF
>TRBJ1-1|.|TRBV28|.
TGTGCCAGCTACCGGGTCCCTAAAGCTTTCTTT
CASYRVPKAFF
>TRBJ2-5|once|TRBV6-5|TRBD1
TGTGCCAGCAGTTACCGACAGGGAAAAGAGACCCAGTACTTC
CASSYRQGKETQYF
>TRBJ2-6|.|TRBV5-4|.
TGTGCCAGCAGTCCTGACAGTTCCTCTGGGGCCAACGTCCTGACTTTC
CASSPDSSSGANVLTF
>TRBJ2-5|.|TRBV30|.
TGTGCCTGGAGGAAACAGGAGTACCAAGAGACCCAGTACTTC
CAWRKQEYQETQYF
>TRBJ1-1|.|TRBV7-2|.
TGTGCCAGCAGCTTAAACCCAGGGATCACTGAAGCTTTCTTT
CASSLNPGITEAFF
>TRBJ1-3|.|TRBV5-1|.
TGCGCCAGCAGCTTGGATGGGGCAGGTGGAAACACCATATATTTT
CASSLDGAGGNTIYF
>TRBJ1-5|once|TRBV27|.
TGTGCCAGCAGCTTATTGGGCCAGCCCCAGCATTTT
CASSLLGQPQHF
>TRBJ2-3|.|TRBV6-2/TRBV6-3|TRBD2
TGTGCCAGCAGTACAGGCGGACTAGCGGGAGTTGGAGATACGCAGTATTTT
CASSTGGLAGVGDTQYF
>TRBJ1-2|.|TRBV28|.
TGTGCCAGCAGTTTACCTATGCCTTCCTATGGCTACACCTTC
CASSLPMPSYGYTF
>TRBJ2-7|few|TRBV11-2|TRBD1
TGTGCCAGCAGCTTAGGGCCCGGGACAGGAACTCCCGAGCAGTACTTC
CASSLGPGTGTPEQYF
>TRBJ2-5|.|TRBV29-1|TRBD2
TGCAGCGTATCGGTACCCGGACTAGCGAGGCAAGAGACCCAGTACTTC
CSVSVPGLARQETQYF
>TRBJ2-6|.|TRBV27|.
TGTGCCAGCAGTCCCAAAGTTGTCACTGTCAACGTCCTGACTTTC
CASSPKVVTVNVLTF
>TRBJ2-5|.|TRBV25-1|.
TGTGCCAGCAGTGGATTTTTATTGACAAGGTCGGAGACCCAGTACTTC
CASSGFLLTRSETQYF
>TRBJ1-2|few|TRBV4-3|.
TGCGCCAGCAGCCAAGATCCAGGCGTTTATGGCTACACCTTC
CASSQDPGVYGYTF
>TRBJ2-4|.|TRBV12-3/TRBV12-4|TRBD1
TGTGCCAGCAGCAACAGGGGTTTGTACATTCAGTACTTC
CASSNRGLYIQYF
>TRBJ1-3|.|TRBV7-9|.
TGTGCCAGCAGCTTAGGTGATCTAATCTCTGGAAACACCATATATTTT
CASSLGDLISGNTIYF
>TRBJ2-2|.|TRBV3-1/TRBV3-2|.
TGTGCCAGCAGCGCTGGGACTGGGATGGCCGGGGAGCTGTTTTTT
CASSAGTGMAGELFF
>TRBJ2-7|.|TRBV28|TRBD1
TGTGCCAGCAGTGAGGGACAGAGCTACGAGCAGTACTTC
CASSEGQSYEQYF
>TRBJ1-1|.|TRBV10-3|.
TGTGCCATCAGTGAGGCCGGCAGGGTTTTGACTGAAGCTTTCTTT
CAISEAGRVLTEAFF
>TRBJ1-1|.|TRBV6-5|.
TGTGCCAGCAGTTACCCTATCACTGAAGCTTTCTTT
CASSYPITEAFF
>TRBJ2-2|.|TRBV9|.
TGTGCCAGCAGCTCGTACACCGGGGAGCTGTTTTTT
CASSSYTGELFF
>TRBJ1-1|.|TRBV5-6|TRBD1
TGTGCCAGCAGGAAACAGGGGACCACTGAAGCTTTCTTT
CASRKQGTTEAFF
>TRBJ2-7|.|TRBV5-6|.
TGTGCCAGCAGCCGCGATTACGAGCAGTACTTC
CASSRDYEQYF
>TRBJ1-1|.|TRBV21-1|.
TGTGCCAGCAGCAAAGGTGCGAGACAGGGGAACACTGAAGCTTTCTTT
CASSKGARQGNTEAFF
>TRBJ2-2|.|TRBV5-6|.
TGTGCCAGCAGCGCCACGGGAGAGGTGAACACCGGGGAGCTGTTTTTT
CASSATGEVNTGELFF
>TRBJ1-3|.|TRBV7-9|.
TGTGCCAGCAGCTTAGCGGGGGGGACACTGATTGGAAACACCATATATTTT
CASSLAGGTLIGNTIYF
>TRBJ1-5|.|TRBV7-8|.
TGTGCCAGCAGGTCAGGGTACGGTCAGCCCCAGCATTTT
CASRSGYGQPQHF
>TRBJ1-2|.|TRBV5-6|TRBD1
TGTGCCAGCAGCCTGGGAATGGACAGGGAATTTCATGGCTACACCTTC
CASSLGMDREFHGYTF
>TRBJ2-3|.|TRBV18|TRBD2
TGTGCCAGCTCACCGTCACTAGCGGGGGGCACAGATACGCAGTATTTT
CASSPSLAGGTDTQYF
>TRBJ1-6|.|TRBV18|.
TGTGCCAGCTCACCCCTGGACAGCAGGAGCTCCTATAATTCACCCCTCCACTTT
CASSPLDSRSSYNSPLHF